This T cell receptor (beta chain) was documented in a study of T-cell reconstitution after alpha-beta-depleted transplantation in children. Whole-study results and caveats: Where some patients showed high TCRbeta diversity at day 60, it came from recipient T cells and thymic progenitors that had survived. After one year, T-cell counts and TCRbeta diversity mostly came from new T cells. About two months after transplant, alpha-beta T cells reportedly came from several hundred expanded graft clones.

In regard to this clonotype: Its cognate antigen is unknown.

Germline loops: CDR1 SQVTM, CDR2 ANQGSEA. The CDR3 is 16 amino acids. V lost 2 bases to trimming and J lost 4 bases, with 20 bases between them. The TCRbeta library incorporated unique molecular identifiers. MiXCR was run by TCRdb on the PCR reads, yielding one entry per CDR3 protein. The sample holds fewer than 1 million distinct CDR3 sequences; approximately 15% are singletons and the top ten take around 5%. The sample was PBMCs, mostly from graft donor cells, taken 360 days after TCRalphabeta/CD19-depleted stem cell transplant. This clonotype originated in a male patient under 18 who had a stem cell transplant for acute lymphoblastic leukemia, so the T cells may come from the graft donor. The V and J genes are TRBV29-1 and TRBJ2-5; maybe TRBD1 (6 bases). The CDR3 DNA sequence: TGCAGCGTTGAATATAGGCATGGGACACCTCCAGAGACCCAGTACTTC. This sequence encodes CSVEYRHGTPPETQYF.